A single sample is the source of the 6 T cell receptor beta chains below, sequenced in a study of T cell clonality in common variable immunodeficiency. Notes on the study in general: In common variable immunodeficiency, TCR beta chains reportedly carried fewer deletions and N-nucleotide insertions.

The data were produced by immunoSEQ multiplex PCR, yet TCRdb's version contains in-frame clones alone and is incomplete. The sample yields roughly 5,000 clones, without any singletons. What these receptors recognize is not known. Material for sequencing was peripheral blood mononuclear cells. The receptors originated from a human donor with common variable immunodeficiency.

The CDR3 sequence is CASSLDSKLFF. CDR3 bases read: TGTGCCAGCAGCTTAGATAGCAAA. V usage is TRBV13 and J usage is TRBJ1-4, with no clear D. The CDR3 end is not reached by the read, which stops 3 residues before it; the germline J gene fills it in. The CDR3 loop spans 11 amino acids. Germline V gene sequence: CDR1 PRHDT, CDR2 FYEKMQ (reference sequence).

Relative to its sample, this clone is large (0.1 to 1%). The read comes to an end 3 residues before the CDR3 does, leaving the germline J gene to fill in the end. The chain carries TRBV5-6 and TRBJ2-5, with 9 positions matching TRBD1. The CDR3 extends over 15 amino acids. CDR1 and CDR2 from the germline V gene are SGHDT and YYEEEE. The V and J ends lost 0 bases and 2 bases, in that order; junction bases with no gene match: 2. The CDR3 DNA, read in part, is TGTGCCAGCAGCTTGGGGGACAGGGAGCAAGAGACC. It specifies CASSLGDREQET. The entire CDR3 protein is CASSLGDREQETQYF.

Notes on this clone: The CDR3 end is not reached by the read, which stops 3 residues before it; the germline J gene fills it in. The gene calls are TRBV7-2 and TRBJ2-5; 8 bases match TRBD1. CDR1 and CDR2 from the germline V gene are SGHTA and FQGNSA. J gave up 3 bases and V 7 bases, and 7 bases lay outside the gene matches. The CDR3 consists of 14 residues. CDR3 DNA, as far as it was read: TGTGCCAGCATCGACAGGGGAAGGGAAGAGACC. Protein product: CASIDRGREET. The full CDR3 reads CASIDRGREETQYF.

The sample holds a few counts of this clone. The observed sequence ends 3 residues before the CDR3 terminus, with the missing tail filled in from the germline J gene. The chain is built from TRBV7-2 and TRBJ1-3; perhaps TRBD1 as D (6 bases). Per the germline V gene, CDR1 is SGHTA and CDR2 is FQGNSA. V shed 1 base and J shed 2 bases, with 9 bases lying between them. This CDR3 is built from 15 residues. Partial CDR3 DNA: TGTGCCAGCAGCTTAGTAGGGACAACTGGAAACACC. It translates to CASSLVGTTGNT. The complete CDR3 protein is CASSLVGTTGNTIYF.

As for this clone: The CDR3 end falls 3 residues outside the read, so it is completed with the germline J gene. The J gene is TRBJ2-3, the V gene TRBV19; 7 nucleotides agree with TRBD2. The CDR3 loop spans 15 amino acids. Germline-derived CDR1 and CDR2 are LNHDA and SQIVND (reference sequence). V shed 3 bases and J 4 bases; nucleotides not matched to a gene: 7. The chain's CDR3 is CASSIALGGADTQYF. CDR3 DNA (partial): TGTGCCAGTAGTATTGCCTTGGGGGGGGCAGATACG.

This clone has just a few counts. Relative to the germline gene, one junction end is altered; a read error may explain this. The read terminates 3 residues ahead of where the CDR3 ends, so the germline J gene completes it. This sequence joins TRBV7-2 and TRBJ2-5; 7 bases align to TRBD2. The CDR3 extends over 13 amino acids. Germline CDR1 is SGHTA and CDR2 is FQGNSA. Partial CDR3 DNA: TGTGCTAGCAGCCGGGGGGTGGGGGAGACC. This codes for CASSRGVGET. The whole CDR3 is CASSRGVGETQYF.